This T cell receptor beta chain was profiled in a study of response to subunit inactivated influenza vaccine. J was trimmed by 2 bases and V by 7 bases; bases with no gene match: 6. CDR3 length: 15 residues. Overall study findings and caveats: Few new T cells, the authors suggested, are recruited by each seasonal influenza vaccination.

TCRdb processed the RT-PCR reads anew with MiXCR; each CDR3 protein has one entry. This table holds about 780,000 distinct CDR3 sequences, around 20% found once. With regard to this clonotype: Its antigen is unidentified.

The sequenced sample was PBMCs from blood, obtained less than 6 days after vaccination. The rearrangement uses TRBV12-3 or TRBV12-4 and TRBJ2-3; 10 nucleotides agree with TRBD2. The sequence was obtained from a middle-aged man who received an inactivated influenza vaccine. The CDR3 loop reads CASTRLAGDTDTQYF. CDR3 DNA: TGTGCCAGCACCCGCCTAGCGGGGGACACAGATACGCAGTATTTT.